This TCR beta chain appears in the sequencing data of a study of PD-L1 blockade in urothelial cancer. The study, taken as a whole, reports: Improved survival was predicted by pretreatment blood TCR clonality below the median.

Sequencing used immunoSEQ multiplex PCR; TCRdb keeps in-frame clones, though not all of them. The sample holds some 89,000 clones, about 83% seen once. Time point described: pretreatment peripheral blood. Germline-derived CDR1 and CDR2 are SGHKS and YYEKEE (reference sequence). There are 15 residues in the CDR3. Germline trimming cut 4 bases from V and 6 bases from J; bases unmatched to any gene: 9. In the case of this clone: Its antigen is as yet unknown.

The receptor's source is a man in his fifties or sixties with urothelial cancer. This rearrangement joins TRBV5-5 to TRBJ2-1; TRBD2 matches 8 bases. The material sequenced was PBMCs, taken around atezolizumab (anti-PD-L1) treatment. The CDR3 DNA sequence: TGTGCCAGCAGCCCTTTCGTTCTAGCGGGCAATGAGCAGTTCTTC. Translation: CASSPFVLAGNEQFF.